The rows below give T cell receptor beta chains drawn from one sample of a study of blood T cell repertoires in COVID-19. Profiling relied on immunoSEQ multiplex PCR, and the TCRdb table lists in-frame clones only, not all of them. The sample holds approximately 440,000 clones, around 91% seen once. The sequenced sample consisted of PBMCs or T cells enriched from blood (not recorded which). The receptors stem from a man aged 18 to 30 who had recovered from COVID-19. Each CDR3 is given with its conserved first and last residue. D genes are given only for firm matches. Not all rows give a size; the values are once, few, many and, for expanded clones, a class.

D gene	V gene	J gene	clone size	CDR3 protein	CDR3 DNA
TRBD2	TRBV11-2	TRBJ2-7	-	CASSLFGGTTHYEQYF	TGTGCCAGCAGCTTATTCGGGGGGACGACCCACTACGAGCAGTACTTC
TRBD2	TRBV29-1	TRBJ2-7	-	CSVVGGGSGAPRYEQYF	TGCAGCGTTGTCGGGGGAGGTAGCGGGGCGCCGCGCTACGAGCAGTACTTC
TRBD1	TRBV29-1	TRBJ1-2	-	CSDDRGLGYTF	TGCAGCGACGACAGGGGGCTTGGCTACACCTTC
-	TRBV2	TRBJ2-3	-	CASSEVMDTQYF	TGTGCCAGCAGTGAAGTTATGGATACGCAGTATTTT
-	TRBV9	TRBJ1-1	-	CASSPLRRAEAFF	TGTGCCAGCAGCCCCCTAAGGCGGGCTGAAGCTTTCTTT
TRBD1	TRBV5-5	TRBJ1-5	-	CASSSDRGVLSNQPQHF	TGTGCCAGCAGCTCGGACAGGGGCGTCCTTAGCAATCAGCCCCAGCATTTT
TRBD2	TRBV3-1/TRBV3-2	TRBJ2-1	-	CATKTGTSGTSEQFF	TGTGCCACCAAGACCGGGACTAGCGGGACGAGTGAGCAGTTCTTC
TRBD1	TRBV27	TRBJ1-4	-	CASSLLGTGSYEKLFF	TGTGCCAGCAGTTTATTGGGGACAGGGAGTTACGAAAAACTGTTTTTT
-	TRBV10-3	TRBJ1-1	-	CAITRTLQNTEAFF	TGTGCCATCACCCGGACACTACAGAACACTGAAGCTTTCTTT
TRBD2	TRBV27	TRBJ2-1	-	CASSHPGLAGSNEQFF	TGTGCCAGCAGTCACCCGGGACTAGCGGGGTCTAATGAGCAGTTCTTC
TRBD2	TRBV3-1/TRBV3-2	TRBJ2-7	-	CASSLGGVNYEQYF	TGTGCCAGCAGCCTGGGAGGGGTGAACTACGAGCAGTACTTC
-	TRBV2	TRBJ2-5	-	CASSAQGPEETQYF	TGTGCCAGCAGTGCACAGGGTCCTGAGGAGACCCAGTACTTC
TRBD2	TRBV24-1	TRBJ2-7	-	CATSERGLINPPYEQYF	TGTGCCACCAGTGAAAGGGGACTAATCAACCCTCCTTACGAGCAGTACTTC
TRBD1	TRBV11-2	TRBJ2-7	once	CASSWGTEFSYEQYF	TGTGCCAGCAGCTGGGGGACAGAGTTCTCCTACGAGCAGTACTTC
-	TRBV29-1	TRBJ2-1	-	CSVAVTQGLANNEQFF	TGCAGCGTTGCGGTGACACAGGGTTTAGCTAACAATGAGCAGTTCTTC
TRBD2	TRBV20-1	TRBJ2-5	-	CSASFLAGLETQYF	TGCAGTGCTAGTTTCCTAGCGGGGCTAGAGACCCAGTACTTC
TRBD1	TRBV19	TRBJ1-1	-	CASSILGQGASNTEAFF	TGTGCCAGTAGTATTCTTGGACAGGGGGCTTCGAACACTGAAGCTTTCTTT
-	TRBV28	TRBJ1-1	-	CATTPPRRDTEAFF	TGTGCCACCACGCCCCCTCGTCGGGACACTGAAGCTTTCTTT
-	TRBV5-1	TRBJ2-1	-	CASSASGGPNYNEQFF	TGCGCCAGCAGCGCCTCCGGGGGTCCCAATTACAATGAGCAGTTCTTC
TRBD2	TRBV5-4	TRBJ2-1	-	CASSLRVAGPLDEQFF	TGTGCCAGCAGCTTGCGGGTAGCGGGACCATTGGATGAGCAGTTCTTC
-	TRBV5-1	TRBJ2-3	-	CASSPAEPDTQYF	TGCGCCAGCAGCCCCGCGGAACCAGATACGCAGTATTTT
-	TRBV7-8	TRBJ1-3	-	CASSSGVSGNGNTIYF	TGTGCCAGCAGCTCCGGGGTCAGTGGCAATGGAAACACCATATATTTT
TRBD1	TRBV10-3	TRBJ2-7	-	CAISPGQDSYEQYF	TGTGCCATCAGTCCGGGACAGGACTCCTACGAGCAGTACTTC
-	TRBV7-9	TRBJ1-6	-	CASSLITGGPLHF	TGTGCCAGCAGCTTAATTACAGGCGGACCCCTCCACTTT
TRBD2	TRBV2	TRBJ2-2	-	CASSEGEGQAGELFF	TGTGCCAGCAGTGAAGGGGAGGGCCAGGCCGGGGAGCTGTTTTTT
-	TRBV30	TRBJ1-1	-	CAWALAGGNTEAFF	TGTGCCTGGGCTCTAGCGGGAGGGAACACTGAAGCTTTCTTT
-	TRBV15	TRBJ1-2	-	CATSPSGTNYGYTF	TGTGCCACCAGCCCATCCGGGACTAACTATGGCTACACCTTC
-	TRBV11-3	TRBJ2-5	-	CASSLWAGTQYF	TGTGCCAGCAGCTTATGGGCGGGGACCCAGTACTTC
-	TRBV2	TRBJ2-6	-	CATARGSGANVLTF	TGTGCGACTGCCAGGGGATCTGGGGCCAACGTCCTGACTTTC
-	TRBV7-3	TRBJ2-5	once	CASSLWGVVGETQYF	TGTGCCAGCAGCTTATGGGGGGTCGTTGGAGAGACCCAGTACTTC
-	TRBV18	TRBJ2-5	-	CASSAGLRQETQYF	TGTGCCAGCTCAGCGGGTCTTCGGCAAGAGACCCAGTACTTC
-	TRBV3-1/TRBV3-2	TRBJ1-2	-	CASNSDTQGHYGYTF	TGTGCCAGCAACTCCGACACACAGGGACACTATGGCTACACCTTC
-	TRBV27	TRBJ2-1	once	CASSPRRGAAYNEQFF	TGTGCCAGCAGTCCCCGTAGGGGTGCGGCCTACAATGAGCAGTTCTTC
TRBD1	TRBV5-1	TRBJ2-7	-	CASSGLGTGPYEQYF	TGCGCCAGCTCGGGACTCGGGACAGGACCCTACGAGCAGTACTTC
-	TRBV5-4	TRBJ1-2	-	CASSLVATDNSGYTF	TGTGCCAGCAGCTTGGTTGCGACAGATAATAGTGGCTACACCTTC
TRBD1	TRBV18	TRBJ1-4	-	CASSREQGQGREKLFF	TGTGCCAGCTCACGAGAGCAAGGACAGGGACGGGAAAAACTGTTTTTT
TRBD1	TRBV15	TRBJ1-4	-	CATSRFGQGGEKLFF	TGTGCCACCAGCCGGTTCGGACAGGGCGGAGAAAAACTGTTTTTT
-	TRBV3-1/TRBV3-2	TRBJ1-5	-	CASSQGYGPVHNQPQHF	TGTGCCAGCAGCCAAGGGTATGGGCCAGTCCACAATCAGCCCCAGCATTTT